The next 18 T cell receptor beta chains were all read from a single sample in a study of CD8 T cells in ankylosing spondylitis. Broader study findings: Among TCR beta sequences, a motif of eight highly homologous variants appeared characteristic of ankylosing spondylitis blood.

No antigen has been identified for these receptors. TCRdb re-called the 5' RACE reads through MiXCR, storing one row per CDR3 protein. This table holds about 220,000 distinct CDR3 sequences, around 17% found once. The sequenced sample was blood, either unsorted or a sorted T cell fraction (not recorded which). The receptor set was obtained from a male donor with ankylosing spondylitis.

This clonotype has just one count. V and J are TRBV19 and TRBJ2-3, with a tentative D call TRBD1 (5 bases). The V and J ends lost 0 bases and 3 bases respectively, with 13 bases between them. The CDR3 extends over 16 amino acids. The germline CDR1 and CDR2 sequences are LNHDA and SQIVND (reference sequence). The CDR3: CASSIDALDSTDTQYF. The CDR3 DNA is TGTGCCAGTAGTATAGACGCACTCGACAGTACAGATACGCAGTATTTT.

In its sample, this clonotype was seen a few times. The chain recombines TRBV12-3 or TRBV12-4 with TRBJ1-5; 11 bases match TRBD1. The CDR3 is 15 amino acids. V was pared by 3 bases and J by 5 bases, with 3 bases of the junction left unmatched. CDR3 sequence: CASSFGQGADQPQHF. DNA for the CDR3: TGTGCCAGCAGTTTTGGACAGGGGGCTGATCAGCCCCAGCATTTT.

The V gene is TRBV5-6, the J gene TRBJ1-2; unclear D gene. The CDR3 spans 15 residues. CDR1 is SGHDT, CDR2 YYEEEE, per germline. Deletions cut 4 bases from V and 6 bases from J, with 19 bases between. The DNA of the CDR3 is TGTGCCAGCAGCCCCGGGATAGGGAACAGTGATGGCTACACCTTC. Residues: CASSPGIGNSDGYTF.

The gene calls are TRBV6-4 and TRBJ2-1, with TRBD2 identical over 9 bases. The CDR3 extends over 15 amino acids. Germline values: CDR1 MRHNA, CDR2 SNTAGT. Trimming took 4 bases from V and 6 from J; bases not matched to a gene: 7. The CDR3 bases are TGTGCCAGCAGTGTCGGCGGGGGGGCCTCCAATGAGCAGTTCTTC. Amino acids: CASSVGGGASNEQFF.

This sequence joins TRBV3-1 and TRBJ1-2, with D uncertain. The CDR3 covers 15 residues. Trimming took off 0 bases at V and 4 bases at J, with 12 bases between the two ends. CDR1 is LGHDT and CDR2 is YNNKEL in the germline V gene (reference sequence). CDR3 in DNA: TGTGCCAGCAGCCAAGATCAAGAAGGATTCTATGGCTACACCTTC. It translates to CASSQDQEGFYGYTF. Based on the CDR3 plus reference TRBV3-1 and TRBJ1-2, the full variable domain is DTAVSQTPKYLVTQMGNDKSIKCEQNLGHDTMYWYKQDSKKFLKIMFSYNNKELIINETVPNRFSPKSPDKAHLNLHINSLELGDSAVYFCASSQDQEGFYGYTFGSGTRLTVV.

The CDR3 region has the DNA TGTGCCAGCAGCTCGGACTATGGCTACACCTTC. This gives the protein CASSSDYGYTF. This chain links TRBV5-4 with TRBJ1-2, with D unclear. Germline CDR1 reads SGHNT; CDR2 reads YYREEE (reference sequence). V was clipped by 3 bases and J by 3 bases, with 3 bases between them. The CDR3 consists of 11 residues.

A few counts support this clonotype. The gene calls are TRBV29-1 and TRBJ2-7; D is possibly TRBD1 or TRBD2 (5 bases each). Germline CDR1 is SQVTM and CDR2 is ANQGSEA. The ends were cut back, 6 bases at V and 7 bases at J, with 25 bases in the middle. CDR3 size: 15 residues. CDR3 residues: CSVATEGAQIGEQYF. The CDR3 DNA reads as TGCAGCGTAGCGACAGAGGGCGCCCAAATTGGGGAGCAGTACTTC.

The V gene is TRBV2, the J gene TRBJ2-1; 11 bases are shared with TRBD2. The CDR3 runs 21 residues. The ends lost 1 base at V and 0 bases at J; junction bases unmatched: 14. Germline CDR1 reads SNHLY; CDR2 reads FYNNEI. The CDR3 spells CASSEGGGLAGGRPSYNEQFF. The CDR3 DNA reads as TGTGCCAGCAGTGAAGGAGGAGGGCTAGCGGGAGGCAGACCCTCCTACAATGAGCAGTTCTTC.

The chain joins TRBV29-1 to TRBJ2-7; a weak D match, TRBD1 (5 bases). The CDR3 totals 14 residues. Trimming removed 6 bases at V and 3 bases at J, with 18 bases between. Germline values: CDR1 SQVTM, CDR2 ANQGSEA. CDR3: CSVAGRADSYEQYF. CDR3 nucleotides: TGCAGCGTCGCCGGCAGGGCCGATAGCTACGAGCAGTACTTC.

The genes are TRBV24-1 and TRBJ1-5; D gene unclear. V lost 10 bases to trimming and J lost 11 bases, with 17 bases between them. The CDR3 has 12 amino acids. Germline CDR1 reads KGHDR; CDR2 reads SFDVKD. The CDR3 nucleotides are TGTGCCACGTCCGGGATGTCGACGGCCCAGCATTTT. It specifies CATSGMSTAQHF.

V and J are TRBV29-1 and TRBJ2-3, with D possibly being TRBD1 (6 bases). Trimming removed 3 bases at V and 2 bases at J, with 15 bases between. The CDR3 has 15 amino acids. Germline V gene data show CDR1 as SQVTM and CDR2 as ANQGSEA. This CDR3 is CSVDPRTAYTDTQYF. The CDR3 DNA follows: TGCAGCGTTGATCCCAGGACAGCCTACACAGATACGCAGTATTTT.

This clonotype appeared a few times. The chain is built from TRBV7-9 and TRBJ2-7; perhaps TRBD2 as D (6 bases). This CDR3 has 12 residues. Germline loops: CDR1 SEHNR, CDR2 FQNEAQ (reference sequence). Trimming removed 5 bases from V and 7 bases from J, with 12 bases in between. DNA for the CDR3: TGTGCCAGCAGCCCAACTAGCCTGGAGCAGTACTTC. Translating gives CASSPTSLEQYF.

With respect to this clonotype: The junction departs from the called germline gene at one end, perhaps through a read error. This chain connects TRBV7-7 to TRBJ2-5; 10 nucleotides match TRBD2. CDR1 SSHAT and CDR2 FNYEAQ come from the germline V gene (reference sequence). The CDR3 is 17 amino acids. This CDR3 reads CASSLGGSGGSEETQYF. The DNA for the CDR3 is TGTGCTAGCAGCTTAGGAGGTAGCGGGGGGTCTGAGGAGACCCAGTACTTC.

This clonotype came up a few times. The chain uses TRBV4-1 and TRBJ2-5; D perhaps matches TRBD2 (6 bases). This CDR3 has 14 amino acids. The V end lost 1 base, the J end lost 3 bases, and 9 bases lay between the germline ends. CDR1 MGHRA and CDR2 YSYEKL come from the germline V gene. CDR3 in amino acids: CASSQVADEETQYF. The CDR3 DNA follows: TGCGCCAGCAGCCAAGTAGCGGATGAAGAGACCCAGTACTTC.

This clonotype has ten or more counts. The chain carries TRBV4-2 and TRBJ2-7; D perhaps matches TRBD2 (6 bases). V was clipped by 0 bases and J by 0 bases, with 9 bases between them. This CDR3 is 15 amino acids long. The germline gives CDR1 LGHNA, CDR2 YNFKEQ. In DNA, the CDR3 is TGTGCCAGCAGCCAAGAGTGGGACTTCTCCTACGAGCAGTACTTC. It specifies CASSQEWDFSYEQYF.

This clonotype was observed a handful of times. The chain recombines TRBV7-2 with TRBJ1-4; a possible D gene is TRBD1 (5 bases). This CDR3 has 15 amino acids. V was pared by 5 bases and J by 2 bases, with 12 bases between. CDR1 SGHTA and CDR2 FQGNSA come from the germline V gene. The DNA for the CDR3 is TGTGCCAGCAGCCCGTTTGCAGGGACTAATGAAAAACTGTTTTTT. Amino acid sequence: CASSPFAGTNEKLFF.

The chain couples TRBV7-9 to TRBJ1-1, with D tentatively TRBD1 (6 bases). CDR1 SEHNR and CDR2 FQNEAQ come from the germline V gene (reference sequence). V was shortened by 1 base and J by 0 bases, with 15 bases between the two germline ends. The length of the CDR3 is 17 residues. The CDR3 loop reads CASSLGGGLDMNTEAFF. The CDR3 DNA sequence: TGTGCCAGCAGCTTAGGGGGGGGCCTAGACATGAACACTGAAGCTTTCTTT.

This clonotype was detected only a few times. The chain joins TRBV19 to TRBJ2-2; D could derive from TRBD1 or TRBD2 (5 bases each). Trimming left V 7 bases short and J 4 bases short, with 13 bases between. CDR3 length equals 14 residues. Per the germline V gene, CDR1 is LNHDA and CDR2 is SQIVND (reference sequence). In nucleotides, the CDR3 is TGTGCCAGTATGGGGCTAGCAGTCACCGGGGAGCTGTTTTTT. Amino acid sequence: CASMGLAVTGELFF.